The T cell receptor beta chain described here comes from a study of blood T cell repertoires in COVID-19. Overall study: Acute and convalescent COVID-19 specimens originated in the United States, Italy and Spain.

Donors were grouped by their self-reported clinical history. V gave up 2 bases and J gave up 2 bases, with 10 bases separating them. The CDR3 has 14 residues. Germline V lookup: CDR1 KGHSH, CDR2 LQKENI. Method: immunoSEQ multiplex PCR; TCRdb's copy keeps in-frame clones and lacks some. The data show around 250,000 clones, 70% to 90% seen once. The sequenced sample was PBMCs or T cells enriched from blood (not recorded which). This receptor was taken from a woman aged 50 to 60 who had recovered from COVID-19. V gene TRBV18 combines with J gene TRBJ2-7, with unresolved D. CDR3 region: CASSPNDAAYEQYF. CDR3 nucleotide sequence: TGTGCCAGCTCACCAAACGATGCGGCCTACGAGCAGTACTTC.